The following is a T cell receptor beta chain sequence with its context. In its sample, this clonotype was seen a few times. Its antigen is still unknown. No quality values exist for individual bases; no much larger clone is one base distant. The library was made by 5' RACE. Sequencing took place on an Illumina HiSeq 2500. A second PCR of roughly 7 to 12 cycles was performed with a sample-barcoded 5' primer and a J-beta primer mix. Each TCR beta cDNA molecule received a unique molecular identifier from a template-switch 5' adaptor carrying 12 random nucleotides. Each sample yielded at least 3 million CDR3-containing paired-end reads. All of the RNA was converted into first-strand cDNA using the Mint cDNA synthesis kit, with a TRBC-specific oligonucleotide serving as the primer. Following uracil-DNA glycosylase treatment, a first 18-cycle PCR with universal primers M1SS and BC2_uni_R was performed on all cDNA. On the study's bioinformatics: Each sample was normalized by randomly selecting 1 million high-quality reads, each carrying a distinct molecular identifier. Instead of being binned into consensus sequences, reads with shared molecular identifiers were discarded. MiTCR, run with a Q25 quality threshold and the strictest error-elimination algorithm, handled CDR3 identification, clonotype clustering and error correction. A nonparametric unseen species model with Euler transformation was used to estimate a lower bound on total TCR beta diversity. The public reads were reprocessed in TCRdb via fastp at Q25 and MiXCR, keeping in-frame beta chains. Under each unique CDR3 protein, matching rows form one entry showing the most common genes and DNA. The V and J calls shown here were made by TCRdb, not taken from the authors' results. The table for this sample lists fewer than 1,000,000 distinct CDR3 sequences; around 45% of them were counted only once. In total, the top ten clones hold 15% to 25% of the sample.

Systemically healthy Caucasian individuals from Russia, around 38 in total and aged 6 to 90 years, were included as donors. Ten milliliters of peripheral blood were drawn from each donor into EDTA-treated Vacutainer tubes. Ficoll-Paque density-gradient centrifugation was used to isolate PBMCs, with at least 7 million per sample. Total RNA, at least 5 micrograms per sample, was extracted from PBMCs with Trizol reagent. The percentages of naive CD45RAhigh/CD27high T cells were determined by flow cytometry on a PBMC aliquot from every donor. The sample comes from a study of blood T cells in healthy people across ages (dated by TCRdb to 2013 to 2016). Concerning the study at large: In model experiments, template switching captured about one uniquely barcoded TCR beta cDNA molecule for every two T cells. To track age-related changes in TCR beta repertoire diversity, the study relied on deep sequencing normalized with unique cDNA molecular identifiers. The donors were split into four age groups: young (average around 15 years), middle-aged (roughly 40), aged (about 56) and long-lived (roughly 80). Donors of different ages were randomly distributed across sequencing lanes to avoid experimental bias. For two donors (one aged 18 to 30 and one aged 80 or older), the study analyzed two additional independent replicas of 1 million unique cDNA reads from the same blood draw.

Looking up the germline V gene (reference sequence) yields CDR1 SEHNR and CDR2 FQNEAQ. The CDR3, from cysteine to phenylalanine, totals 14 residues. This entry keeps only the CDR3 DNA: 42 bases, framed from base 1. V and J are truncated by 1 base and 13 bases respectively, leaving an intervening sequence of 17 bases. Beyond this particular receptor, the publication reports: Compared with the aged group, the long-lived group had more naive CD4+ T cells, fewer expanded clones and increased TCR diversity, a pattern suggesting age selection. Bulk unsorted PBMC profiling prevented conclusive comparison of naive and antigen-experienced compartments. A strong correlation was found between observed TCR beta diversity and the percentage of naive T cells measured by flow cytometry. As age increased, observed TCR beta diversity per million T cells dropped in a roughly linear way, and a significant reduction was already evident by age 40. Donor CMV infection status was unknown, potentially confounding age-related changes in expanded clonotypes. Estimates of total diversity from one million sequenced T cells were regarded as lower bounds and underestimates.

This receptor chain uses TRBV7-9 and TRBJ2-4; 5 matching bases give a weak D call of TRBD2. Sequenced sample: blood. The receptor's source is a man in his fifties or sixties in good health. The DNA sequence follows: TGTGCCAGCAGCTTAGGTGCCCTTCTTTGGGAGCAGTACTTC. It specifies CASSLGALLWEQYF.